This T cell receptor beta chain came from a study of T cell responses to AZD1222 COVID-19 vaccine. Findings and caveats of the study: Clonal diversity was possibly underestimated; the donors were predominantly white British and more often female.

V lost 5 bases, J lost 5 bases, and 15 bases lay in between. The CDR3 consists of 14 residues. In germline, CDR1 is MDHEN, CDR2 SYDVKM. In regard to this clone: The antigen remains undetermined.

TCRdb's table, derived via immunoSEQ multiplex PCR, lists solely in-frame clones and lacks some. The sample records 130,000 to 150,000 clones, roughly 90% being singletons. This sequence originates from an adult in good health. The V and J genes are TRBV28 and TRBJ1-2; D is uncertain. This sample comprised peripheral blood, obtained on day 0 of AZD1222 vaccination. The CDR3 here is CASSTDGGLYGYTF. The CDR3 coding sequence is TGTGCCAGCAGTACAGACGGAGGACTTTATGGCTACACCTTC.